Each of the 12 T cell receptor beta chains below was sequenced from the same sample in a study of cytotoxic CD8 clonotypes in ibrutinib-treated CLL. Measured with immunoSEQ multiplex PCR; TCRdb has only the in-frame clones, and not every one. The sample yields 70,000 to 85,000 clones, more than 75% seen once. The sequencing here drew on PBMCs, taken at disease progression, from a patient treated with ibrutinib. Receptors were obtained from a human donor with chronic lymphocytic leukemia.

The V call is TRBV7-6, the J call TRBJ2-1, with 7 bases that match TRBD2. V trimming: 3 bases; J trimming: 7 bases; junction bases outside the gene matches: 6. CDR3 length equals 14 residues. Germline-derived CDR1 and CDR2 are SGHVS and FNYEAQ. The CDR3 DNA sequence: TGTGCCAGCAGCTTTTTTAGCGGGCGGAATGAGCAGTTCTTC. It translates to CASSFFSGRNEQFF.

This chain joins TRBV5-1 and TRBJ2-5; 9 bases agree with TRBD1. The CDR3 loop spans 14 amino acids. The junction had 8 bases not matched to a gene; V was cut back by 4 bases and J by 7 bases. Germline loops: CDR1 SGHRS, CDR2 YFSETQ. CDR3 bases: TGCGCCAGCAGCCCAAACAGGGGGCCGGGGACCCAGTACTTC. Protein: CASSPNRGPGTQYF.

This sequence joins TRBV2 and TRBJ1-5; 9 bases match TRBD1. V dropped 5 bases and J dropped 4; count of bases not matched to a gene: 12. CDR3 size: 17 residues. The germline gives CDR1 SNHLY, CDR2 FYNNEI. The CDR3 region has the DNA TGTGCCAGCAGTCGAATGAAGGGACAGGGAGAGAATCAGCCCCAGCATTTT. Translated: CASSRMKGQGENQPQHF.

V gene TRBV11-3 combines with J gene TRBJ2-7, with 8 bases aligning to TRBD1. Germline lookup yields CDR1 SGHNT and CDR2 YENEEA. The junction had 4 bases not matched to a gene; V was cut back by 1 base and J by 2 bases. The CDR3 covers 15 residues. CDR3 loop: CASSLGGTGTYEQYF. The CDR3 DNA follows: TGTGCCAGCAGCTTAGGGGGGACAGGAACCTACGAGCAGTACTTC.

The chain couples TRBV11-3 to TRBJ2-1; weak D call: TRBD2 (5 bases). The V gene lost 4 bases and the J gene lost 5 bases, with 6 bases spanning the gap. From germline, CDR1 is SGHNT and CDR2 YENEEA. The CDR3 consists of 12 residues. In DNA, the CDR3 is TGTGCCAGCAGCTCACTAGACAATGAGCAGTTCTTC. The encoded protein is CASSSLDNEQFF. The whole variable domain, remainder taken from reference TRBV11-3 and TRBJ2-1, is EAGVVQSPRYKIIEKKQPVAFWCNPISGHNTLYWYLQNLGQGPELLIRYENEEAVDDSQLPKDRFSAERLKGVDSTLKIQPAELGDSAVYLCASSSLDNEQFFGPGTRLTVL.

The J gene is TRBJ2-1, the V gene TRBV7-6; 8 nucleotides align to TRBD2. The CDR3 is 15 residues long. The V and J ends lost 2 bases and 3 bases, in that order; junction bases with no gene match: 3. CDR1 SGHVS and CDR2 FNYEAQ come from the germline V gene. CDR3 protein: CASSLSGSFYNEQFF. For the CDR3, the DNA is TGTGCCAGCAGCTTAAGCGGGAGTTTCTACAATGAGCAGTTCTTC.

This clone turned up a few times. The V call is TRBV10-1, the J call TRBJ1-1; D unresolved. Germline CDR1 reads WNHNN; CDR2 reads SYGVQD (reference sequence). The CDR3 is 12 amino acids. V was trimmed by 3 bases and J by 10 bases, leaving 12 bases between them. The CDR3 coding sequence is TGCGCCAGCAGTGAAAACGGACGGAGAGCTTTCTTT. Encoded protein: CASSENGRRAFF.

V and J are TRBV4-1 and TRBJ2-7; tentative D call: TRBD1 (6 bases). The ends were cut back, 0 bases at V and 3 bases at J, with 12 bases in the middle. Germline lookup yields CDR1 MGHRA and CDR2 YSYEKL. This CDR3 has 15 residues. CDR3 loop: CASSQDPGRGYEQYF. In nucleotides, the CDR3 is TGCGCCAGCAGCCAAGATCCGGGCAGGGGCTACGAGCAGTACTTC.

This chain uses TRBV6-1 with TRBJ2-7, with 7 nucleotides matching TRBD1. The CDR3 consists of 14 residues. CDR1 is MNHNS and CDR2 is SASEGT in the germline V gene. After removal of 5 bases from V and 1 base from J, the junction contained 5 bases not matched to a gene. The CDR3 loop is CASSRQGDSYEQYF. The CDR3, as DNA: TGTGCCAGCAGTCGGCAGGGGGATTCCTACGAGCAGTACTTC.

The CDR3, as DNA: TGCGCCAGTGGTGCGGCCTACGAGCAGTACTTC. This sequence encodes CASGAAYEQYF. The chain carries TRBV10-1 and TRBJ2-7; D is ambiguous. Per the germline V gene, CDR1 is WNHNN and CDR2 is SYGVQD (reference sequence). The CDR3 is made up of 11 amino acids. Trimming shortened V by 9 bases and J by 2 bases, and 8 bases separated the two germline ends.

The chain has TRBV5-1 and TRBJ2-5, with D perhaps matching TRBD1 (6 bases). The V gene's germline CDR1 is SGHRS and CDR2 YFSETQ. The ends were cut back, 4 bases at V and 5 bases at J, with 18 bases in the middle. The CDR3 sequence is 15 residues long. The DNA of the CDR3 is TGCGCCAGCAGCCCGCAGGGGCTTAACGGGGAGACCCAGTACTTC. Its translation: CASSPQGLNGETQYF.

This sequence joins TRBV10-3 and TRBJ2-1; possibly TRBD2 for D (6 bases). The germline gives CDR1 ENHRY, CDR2 SYGVKD. V was pared by 6 bases and J by 6 bases, with 15 bases between. This CDR3 has 14 residues. The chain's CDR3 is CAIRPRGSGNEQFF. The CDR3 DNA reads TGTGCCATCAGGCCCCGGGGGTCAGGCAATGAGCAGTTCTTC.